This is a list of T cell receptor beta chains from one sample in a study of T cells after yellow fever vaccination. TCRdb itself ran the 5' RACE reads through MiXCR, one entry per CDR3 protein. This table has about 320,000 distinct CDR3 sequences, about 10% appearing once. The input for sequencing was CD4+ T cells sorted from PBMCs, taken 45 days after the yellow fever booster vaccination. All receptors come from a man in his late teens or twenties who received the YFV17D yellow fever vaccine. The CDR3 runs from the conserved cysteine through the conserved F or W. Fields, in order: J gene, clone size, V gene, CDR3 length, D gene, CDR3 DNA, CDR3 protein. The D gene is left open where the match is weak. Clone size appears in some rows only: once, few, many, or a class for an expanded clone.

>TRBJ1-1|few|TRBV5-1|14|-
TGCGCCAGCAGCTTGGGACACCCGAACACTGAAGCTTTCTTT
CASSLGHPNTEAFF
>TRBJ1-1|few|TRBV5-5|15|-
TGTGCCAGCAGCCGTGATGGAGGGGACCTCACTGAAGCTTTCTTT
CASSRDGGDLTEAFF
>TRBJ2-1|-|TRBV6-2/TRBV6-3|11|-
TGTGCCAGCAGCGGAGTCTCGGAGCAGTTCTTC
CASSGVSEQFF
>TRBJ1-2|-|TRBV9|15|-
TGTGCCAGCAGCCCTGGACAGTTGACGAACTATGGCTACACCTTC
CASSPGQLTNYGYTF
>TRBJ2-1|-|TRBV5-5|13|-
TGTGCCAGCAGCTCGGGGGATAGTGATGAGCAGTTCTTC
CASSSGDSDEQFF
>TRBJ2-3|few|TRBV2|13|-
TGTGCCAGCAGTGTCTCCGTCACAGATACGCAGTATTTT
CASSVSVTDTQYF
>TRBJ1-1|few|TRBV5-4|14|-
TGTGCCAGCAGCTCCGACCCGAGTTACACTGAAGCTTTCTTT
CASSSDPSYTEAFF
>TRBJ1-1|few|TRBV28|15|TRBD1
TGTGCCAGCAGCCCTCGACAGGGGATGGGGACTGAAGCTTTCTTT
CASSPRQGMGTEAFF
>TRBJ1-3|-|TRBV20-1|14|-
TGCAGTGCTTGGGAGACGAGCTCTGGAAACACCATATATTTT
CSAWETSSGNTIYF
>TRBJ2-1|few|TRBV7-3|18|-
TGTGCCAGCAGCTTAAGATCGGTTGGGCAGGGGATTCTCAATGAGCAGTTCTTC
CASSLRSVGQGILNEQFF
>TRBJ1-2|few|TRBV6-6|13|-
TGTGCCAGCACCCCGGGCAGCAACTATGGCTACACCTTC
CASTPGSNYGYTF
>TRBJ1-2|many|TRBV28|12|-
TGTGCCAGCAGTTTACAGTCCTATGGCTACACCTTC
CASSLQSYGYTF
>TRBJ2-1|few|TRBV24-1|16|TRBD2
TGTGCCACCAGTGACCCGGGGACTAGCGGGCACAATGAGCAGTTCTTC
CATSDPGTSGHNEQFF
>TRBJ1-5|-|TRBV18|14|-
TGTGCCAGCTCGACAACAGGGAACTCTCAGCCCCAGCATTTT
CASSTTGNSQPQHF
>TRBJ2-1|few|TRBV7-2|16|-
TGTGCCAGCAGCTTAGCGGGGGGGGCCTCCTACAATGAGCAGTTCTTC
CASSLAGGASYNEQFF
>TRBJ1-2|-|TRBV6-2/TRBV6-3|12|-
TGTGCCAGCAGTTACGGTCCCGGAGGCTACACCTTC
CASSYGPGGYTF
>TRBJ1-1|few|TRBV5-1|15|-
TGCGCCAGCAGTTTTATAGGGTTCTTGAACACTGAAGCTTTCTTT
CASSFIGFLNTEAFF
>TRBJ2-1|many|TRBV25-1|17|-
TGTGCCAGCAGTGGACCTTGGGGGGAGAATCTCTACAATGAGCAGTTCTTC
CASSGPWGENLYNEQFF
>TRBJ2-2|few|TRBV5-1|14|TRBD2
TGCGCCAGCAGCCGGGCGGGGGACCACGGGGAGCTGTTTTTT
CASSRAGDHGELFF
>TRBJ1-3|few|TRBV7-2|15|TRBD1
TGTGCCAGCAGCTTGCACAGGGGCCCGGGAAACACCATATATTTT
CASSLHRGPGNTIYF
>TRBJ1-2|-|TRBV2|12|-
TGTGCCAGCAGCGCCTACTCCATAGGCTACACCTTC
CASSAYSIGYTF
>TRBJ2-1|few|TRBV5-1|14|-
TGCGCCAGCAGCTTAGAGGGGTCTTCGGATGAGCAGTTCTTC
CASSLEGSSDEQFF
>TRBJ2-3|many|TRBV7-9|15|-
TGTGCCAGCAGCCCCTTGGTGGCCTACACAGATACGCAGTATTTT
CASSPLVAYTDTQYF
>TRBJ2-7|many|TRBV7-2|14|-
TGTGCCAGCAGCTTGTCAGGTGCCTCCTACGAGCAGTACTTC
CASSLSGASYEQYF